The 30 T cell receptor beta chains listed next were all sequenced from one sample in a study of Tregs in tolerant kidney transplant recipients. TCRdb's table, derived via immunoSEQ multiplex PCR, lists solely in-frame clones and lacks some. This sample's table reports 30,000 or so clones. The sequencing used CD8+ T cells from blood, collected before the transplant. These receptors all come from a human donor who received a combined kidney and bone marrow transplant.

Concerning this clone: The CDR3 end is not reached by the read, which stops 3 residues before it; the germline J gene fills it in. The chain has TRBV11-2 and TRBJ1-2; D not certain. Between the trimmed V and J ends, which lost 3 bases and 5 bases, there was a span of 7 bases. Germline-derived CDR1 and CDR2 are SGHAT and FQNNGV. This CDR3 has 12 residues. The CDR3 spells CASSLGPYGYTF. The part of the CDR3 DNA that was read is TGTGCCAGCAGCTTGGGCCCGTATGGC.

About this clone itself: The read finishes 3 residues shy of the CDR3 end, and the germline J gene is used to complete it. The chain carries TRBV2 and TRBJ1-2; 8 bases align to TRBD1. J was trimmed by 1 base and V by 6 bases; bases with no gene match: 10. The CDR3 contains 16 residues. The germline V gene has CDR1 SNHLY and CDR2 FYNNEI. CDR3 in amino acids: CASSLGTGDINYGYTF. CDR3 DNA, as far as it was read: TGTGCCAGCAGCCTTGGGACAGGAGATATTAACTATGGC.

With respect to this clone: The CDR3 end is not reached by the read, which stops 3 residues before it; the germline J gene fills it in. This chain uses TRBV7-6 with TRBJ1-1; D is undetermined. The V gene lost 5 bases and the J gene lost 1 base, with 11 bases spanning the gap. The germline V gene has CDR1 SGHVS and CDR2 FNYEAQ. This CDR3 has 14 amino acids. The CDR3 sequence is CASSPRGGNTEAFF. CDR3 DNA (partial): TGTGCCAGCAGCCCCCGGGGAGGGAACACTGAA.

As to this clone: With the read ending 3 residues before the CDR3 end, the germline J gene is used to fill in that end. The chain has TRBV7-6 and TRBJ2-7; D may be TRBD2 (5 bases). Trimming took 5 bases from V and 4 from J, leaving 18 bases between them. The germline CDR1 and CDR2 sequences are SGHVS and FNYEAQ. The CDR3 is made up of 15 amino acids. CDR3 in amino acids: CASSPAAGGGYEQYF. The sequenced part of the CDR3 DNA is TGTGCCAGCAGCCCCGCGGCGGGCGGTGGGTACGAG. Full variable domain (missing parts from reference TRBV7-6 and TRBJ2-7): GAGVSQSPRYKVTKRGQDVALRCDPISGHVSLYWYRQALGQGPEFLTYFNYEAQQDKSGLPNDRFSAERPEGSISTLTIQRTEQRDSAMYRCASSPAAGGGYEQYFGPGTRLTVT.

As for this clone: The read comes to an end 3 residues before the CDR3 does, leaving the germline J gene to fill in the end. This chain uses TRBV10-1 with TRBJ2-3; D is unresolved. The germline gives CDR1 WNHNN, CDR2 SYGVQD (reference sequence). CDR3 length: 15 residues. Trimming took off 4 bases at V and 2 bases at J, with 13 bases between the two ends. The CDR3 bases that were read are TGCGCCAGCAGTGGTCCAGGCACGTTCACAGATACG. The encoded protein is CASSGPGTFTDT. The entire CDR3 sequence reads CASSGPGTFTDTQYF.

Concerning this clone: The read finishes 3 residues shy of the CDR3 end, and the germline J gene is used to complete it. V is TRBV2 and J is TRBJ1-2; TRBD1 aligns across 11 bases. This CDR3 comprises 14 residues. V shed 7 bases and J 2 bases; nucleotides not matched to a gene: 3. Germline V gives CDR1 SNHLY, CDR2 FYNNEI. Partial CDR3 DNA: TGTGCCAGCATTGGACAGGGGGCCAACTATGGC. Translation gives CASIGQGANYG. The entire CDR3 protein is CASIGQGANYGYTF.

As concerns this clone: The read stops 3 residues short of the end of the CDR3; the missing end is completed from the germline J gene. The V call is TRBV19, the J call TRBJ1-2; D remains unclear. The germline V and J ends were trimmed by 5 bases and 5 bases, with 18 bases remaining between them. CDR1 LNHDA and CDR2 SQIVND come from the germline V gene (reference sequence). CDR3 length equals 15 residues. The CDR3: CASSFGTTVGYGYTF. The covered CDR3 bases are TGTGCCAGTAGTTTTGGAACCACAGTTGGTTATGGC.

In regard to this clone: The read terminates 3 residues ahead of where the CDR3 ends, so the germline J gene completes it. V is TRBV6-1 and J is TRBJ2-5, with 12 bases matching TRBD2. The CDR3 length is 16 residues. Germline CDR1 is MNHNS and CDR2 is SASEGT. The J segment lost 0 bases and the V segment lost 2 bases, leaving 1 base of the junction unmatched. The sequenced part of the CDR3 DNA is TGTGCCAGCAGTGAACTAGCGGGGGGGTACCAAGAGACC. Translated: CASSELAGGYQET. The CDR3 in its entirety is CASSELAGGYQETQYF.

As to this clone: The read ends 3 residues shy of where the CDR3 ends; the end is completed using the germline J gene. The gene calls are TRBV19 and TRBJ1-5; the D is unclear. V was trimmed by 0 bases and J by 6 bases, leaving 6 bases between them. CDR3 size: 13 residues. Germline V CDR1 and CDR2: LNHDA, SQIVND (reference sequence). CDR3 sequence reads: CASSIDLFQPQHF. CDR3 DNA, as far as it was read: TGTGCCAGTAGTATAGATCTTTTTCAGCCC. Full variable domain (outside the CDR3, taken from reference TRBV19 and TRBJ1-5): DGGITQSPKYLFRKEGQNVTLSCEQNLNHDAMYWYRQDPGQGLRLIYYSQIVNDFQKGDIAEGYSVSREKKESFPLTVTSAQKNPTAFYLCASSIDLFQPQHFGDGTRLSIL.

As regards this clone: The read finishes 3 residues shy of the CDR3 end, and the germline J gene is used to complete it. This sequence joins TRBV7-6 and TRBJ2-5, with 9 bases identical to TRBD1. CDR3 size: 15 residues. The germline CDR1 and CDR2 sequences are SGHVS and FNYEAQ. Unmatched junction bases numbered 7, after V lost 8 bases and J lost 0 bases. CDR3 DNA, as far as it was read: TGTGCCAGCGTAGCGACAGGGGGGTACCAAGAGACC. It specifies CASVATGGYQET. The whole CDR3 is CASVATGGYQETQYF.

Incomplete CDR3 DNA: TGTGCCAGCTCAAAAGGGACAGGGGGGCTCCAAGAGACC. This codes for CASSKGTGGLQET. From start to end, the CDR3 is CASSKGTGGLQETQYF. The V and J genes are TRBV18 and TRBJ2-5, with 11 bases lining up with TRBD1. Sequencing ends 3 residues short of the CDR3 end; the germline J gene provides the rest. Germline loops: CDR1 KGHSH, CDR2 LQKENI. The CDR3 spans 16 residues. V was clipped by 5 bases and J by 1 base; unmatched bases: 6. The whole variable domain, remainder taken from reference TRBV18 and TRBJ2-5, is NAGVMQNPRHLVRRRGQEARLRCSPMKGHSHVYWYRQLPEEGLKFMVYLQKENIIDESGMPKERFSAEFPKEGPSILRIQQVVRGDSAAYFCASSKGTGGLQETQYFGPGTRLLVL.

The CDR3: CAFLKTDTQYF. Incomplete CDR3 DNA: TGTGCCTTCCTTAAAACAGATACG. The rearrangement links TRBV2 to TRBJ2-3; D not certain. The read comes to an end 3 residues before the CDR3 does, leaving the germline J gene to fill in the end. CDR1 SNHLY and CDR2 FYNNEI come from the germline V gene. This CDR3 is built from 11 residues. Trimming stripped 11 bases from V and 3 bases from J, with 9 bases between.

Incomplete CDR3 DNA: TGTGCCTGGAGTGAAGGGACTGGACCGAACACTGAA. Its translation: CAWSEGTGPNTE. The complete CDR3 protein is CAWSEGTGPNTEAFF. The chain combines TRBV30 with TRBJ1-1; weak D call: TRBD1 (5 bases). Read coverage stops 3 residues before the CDR3 terminus; the germline J gene supplies the remainder. The length of the CDR3 is 15 residues. V was pared by 1 base and J by 1 base, with 13 bases between. Germline CDR1 reads GTSNPN; CDR2 reads SVGIG (reference sequence).

About this clone itself: The sequence runs out 3 residues before the end of the CDR3; the remainder is reconstructed from the germline J gene. This chain links TRBV5-1 with TRBJ1-5, with TRBD1 as a possible D gene (5 bases). CDR1 is SGHRS, CDR2 YFSETQ, per germline. V lost 1 base and J lost 8, with 10 bases in between. This CDR3 contains 13 residues. CDR3 loop: CASSLRGAEPQHF. CDR3 bases read: TGCGCCAGCAGCTTGCGCGGGGCCGAGCCC. Drawing the rest from reference TRBV5-1 and TRBJ1-5, the complete variable domain is KAGVTQTPRYLIKTRGQQVTLSCSPISGHRSVSWYQQTPGQGLQFLFEYFSETQRNKGNFPGRFSGRQFSNSRSEMNVSTLELGDSALYLCASSLRGAEPQHFGDGTRLSIL.

Partial CDR3 DNA: TGTGCCACCAGACAGGGGGGGAATGGC. This encodes CATRQGGNG. The full CDR3 protein is CATRQGGNGYTF. This rearrangement joins TRBV19 to TRBJ1-2; 9 bases fit TRBD1. The read ends 3 residues early relative to the CDR3; the germline J gene fills the gap. CDR3 length: 12 amino acids. V shed 10 bases and J 6 bases; nucleotides not matched to a gene: 6. The germline V gene encodes CDR1 LNHDA and CDR2 SQIVND (reference sequence).

Concerning this clone itself: The read comes to an end 3 residues before the CDR3 does, leaving the germline J gene to fill in the end. The J gene is TRBJ2-2, the V gene TRBV7-9; a possible D gene is TRBD2 (5 bases). Trimming stripped 4 bases from V and 6 bases from J, with 9 bases between. The V gene's germline CDR1 is SEHNR and CDR2 FQNEAQ (reference sequence). CDR3 length: 13 amino acids. CDR3 in amino acids: CASSWRGPGELFF. The DNA read from the CDR3 is TGTGCCAGCAGCTGGAGAGGGCCCGGGGAG.

Turning to this clone: The read ends 3 residues before the CDR3 terminus; that terminus is restored from the germline J gene. This chain joins TRBV6-2 or TRBV6-3 and TRBJ2-5; TRBD1 aligns across 10 bases. Germline V gives CDR1 MNHEY, CDR2 SVGEGT. The CDR3 runs to 15 residues. V lost 5 bases and J lost 5; bases outside the gene matches: 8. CDR3 DNA (partial): TGTGCCAGCAGTATCCCCGGGACAGGGGATGAGACC. It translates to CASSIPGTGDET. The entire CDR3 protein is CASSIPGTGDETQYF.

Comments on this clone: The read stops 3 residues short of the end of the CDR3; the missing end is completed from the germline J gene. The chain is built from TRBV16 and TRBJ1-2; 7 nucleotides agree with TRBD1. Losses at the gene ends were 10 bases for V and 0 bases for J; bases not matched to a gene: 11. The germline CDR1 and CDR2 sequences are KGHSY and FQNENV. The CDR3 contains 15 residues. The CDR3 here is CATNSRTGPNYGYTF. The covered CDR3 bases are TGTGCCACCAATTCCAGGACAGGCCCTAACTATGGC. Using reference TRBV16 and TRBJ1-2 for the parts outside the CDR3, the full variable domain is GEEVAQTPKHLVRGEGQKAKLYCAPIKGHSYVFWYQQVLKNEFKFLISFQNENVFDETGMPKERFSAKCLPNSPCSLEIQATKLEDSAVYFCATNSRTGPNYGYTFGSGTRLTVV.

A remark on this clone: The CDR3 end falls 3 residues outside the read, so it is completed with the germline J gene. The chain joins TRBV7-9 to TRBJ2-7; tentative D call: TRBD1 (5 bases). V was clipped by 0 bases and J by 6 bases, with 12 bases between them. In germline, CDR1 is SEHNR, CDR2 FQNEAQ (reference sequence). This CDR3 spans 14 amino acids. CDR3 DNA, as far as it was read: TGTGCCAGCAGCTTAGCCCAGGGTTCGTCCGAG. Encoded protein: CASSLAQGSSE. The whole CDR3 sequence is CASSLAQGSSEQYF.

On this clone itself: The CDR3 goes on 3 residues after the read ends, and that part is filled in from the germline J gene. The rearrangement uses TRBV2 and TRBJ1-2; D call uncertain. The V end was cut by 6 bases, the J end by 0 bases, with 11 bases between. Germline CDR1 is SNHLY and CDR2 is FYNNEI. CDR3 length: 14 residues. The sequenced part of the CDR3 DNA is TGTGCCAGCAGCCCTCCGGGGACTAACTATGGC. It translates to CASSPPGTNYG. The entire CDR3 protein is CASSPPGTNYGYTF.

Turning to this clone: The CDR3 end falls 3 residues outside the read, so it is completed with the germline J gene. The chain joins TRBV7-9 to TRBJ2-1; the D gene is possibly TRBD1 (6 bases). This CDR3 has 14 residues. The V gene lost 5 bases and the J gene lost 6 bases, with 14 bases spanning the gap. Germline V gene data show CDR1 as SEHNR and CDR2 as FQNEAQ (reference sequence). The CDR3 region is CASSRTGSVNEQFF. CDR3 DNA (partial): TGTGCCAGCAGCAGAACAGGGTCCGTCAATGAG.

About this clone: The sequence runs out 3 residues before the end of the CDR3; the remainder is reconstructed from the germline J gene. This sequence joins TRBV30 and TRBJ1-2, with TRBD1 matching over 7 bases. After removal of 4 bases from V and 6 bases from J, the junction contained 11 bases not matched to a gene. The CDR3 length is 14 residues. CDR1 is GTSNPN and CDR2 is SVGIG in the germline V gene (reference sequence). CDR3 region: CAWTRRRGPDGYTF. CDR3 bases read: TGTGCCTGGACAAGGAGAAGGGGGCCGGATGGC. The whole variable domain, remainder taken from reference TRBV30 and TRBJ1-2, is SQTIHQWPATLVQPVGSPLSLECTVEGTSNPNLYWYRQAAGRGLQLLFYSVGIGQISSEVPQNLSASRPQDRQFILSSKKLLLSDSGFYLCAWTRRRGPDGYTFGSGTRLTVV.

A note on this clone: The read stops 3 residues short of the end of the CDR3; the missing end is completed from the germline J gene. This chain joins TRBV19 and TRBJ1-5; D is perhaps TRBD1 (6 bases). The V end lost 5 bases, the J end lost 0 bases, and 14 bases lay between the germline ends. In germline, CDR1 is LNHDA, CDR2 SQIVND (reference sequence). This CDR3 is 16 amino acids long. Partial CDR3 DNA: TGTGCCAGTAGTCGCCCGGACAGCTATAGCAATCAGCCC. It translates to CASSRPDSYSNQP. The full CDR3 reads CASSRPDSYSNQPQHF. Together with reference TRBV19 and TRBJ1-5, the CDR3 gives the full variable domain: DGGITQSPKYLFRKEGQNVTLSCEQNLNHDAMYWYRQDPGQGLRLIYYSQIVNDFQKGDIAEGYSVSREKKESFPLTVTSAQKNPTAFYLCASSRPDSYSNQPQHFGDGTRLSIL.

For this clone: The observed sequence ends 3 residues before the CDR3 terminus, with the missing tail filled in from the germline J gene. The chain uses TRBV19 and TRBJ2-1, with TRBD1 matching over 9 bases. Germline V gene lookup returns CDR1 LNHDA and CDR2 SQIVND (reference sequence). The CDR3 consists of 17 residues. Trimming removed 4 bases from V and 8 bases from J; junction bases left unmatched: 15. Partial CDR3 DNA: TGTGCCAGTAGTAATCACCGGGACAGGGCCCGGGACCATGAG. Residues: CASSNHRDRARDHE. The entire CDR3 reads CASSNHRDRARDHEQFF.

To note about this clone: The CDR3 is cut off 3 residues early in the read; its end comes from the germline J gene. J is TRBJ2-7 and V is TRBV7-9; 10 bases line up with TRBD1. Trimming removed 4 bases from V and 2 bases from J; junction bases left unmatched: 2. The CDR3 has 14 residues. Germline V gene sequence: CDR1 SEHNR, CDR2 FQNEAQ (reference sequence). The CDR3 reads CASSSGQGAYEQYF. CDR3 DNA, as far as it was read: TGTGCCAGCAGCTCCGGACAGGGGGCCTACGAG. The complete variable domain, with remaining parts taken from reference TRBV7-9 and TRBJ2-7, reads DTGVSQNPRHKITKRGQNVTFRCDPISEHNRLYWYRQTLGQGPEFLTYFQNEAQLEKSRLLSDRFSAERPKGSFSTLEIQRTEQGDSAMYLCASSSGQGAYEQYFGPGTRLTVT.

With respect to this clone: The read comes to an end 3 residues before the CDR3 does, leaving the germline J gene to fill in the end. This sequence joins TRBV7-6 and TRBJ2-7; 7 bases are a match to TRBD2. The V gene end was trimmed by 5 bases and the J gene end by 2 bases; junction bases not matched to a gene: 6. The CDR3 is 14 residues long. Per the germline V gene, CDR1 is SGHVS and CDR2 is FNYEAQ. The covered CDR3 bases are TGTGCCAGCAGCCCTGCGGGAGCCGCCTACGAG. This sequence encodes CASSPAGAAYE. The complete CDR3 protein is CASSPAGAAYEQYF.

Notes on this clone: The missing CDR3 end, 3 residues past where the read stops, is filled in from the germline J gene. The chain is built from TRBV29-1 and TRBJ2-7; D gene ambiguous. There are 11 residues in the CDR3. Trimming pared 6 bases from V and 1 base from J, leaving 7 bases between. CDR1 SQVTM and CDR2 ANQGSEA come from the germline V gene. The CDR3 spells CSVRISYEQYF. CDR3 DNA (partial): TGCAGCGTGCGGATATCCTACGAG.

Concerning this clone itself: The read stops 3 residues short of the end of the CDR3; the missing end is completed from the germline J gene. V is TRBV6-1 and J is TRBJ1-5, with a tentative D call TRBD1 (5 bases). V lost 2 bases to trimming and J lost 7 bases, with 15 bases between them. Germline V gives CDR1 MNHNS, CDR2 SASEGT. CDR3 length equals 15 residues. The CDR3 spells CASSELGRGGQPQHF. CDR3 bases read: TGTGCCAGCAGTGAATTAGGCCGTGGGGGGCAGCCC.

Worth noting for this clone: The sequenced fragment ends 3 residues before the CDR3 boundary, so the rest is inferred from the germline J gene. The J gene is TRBJ2-2, the V gene TRBV7-6; 9 bases map to TRBD2. The J segment lost 2 bases and the V segment lost 8 bases, leaving 9 bases of the junction unmatched. There are 16 residues in the CDR3. The V gene's germline CDR1 is SGHVS and CDR2 FNYEAQ. CDR3 DNA, as far as it was read: TGTGCCAGCGGTCCCTTAGCGGGGGAAAACACCGGGGAG. Amino acids: CASGPLAGENTGE. The whole CDR3 region reads CASGPLAGENTGELFF.

Note on this clone: Coverage ceases 3 residues before the CDR3 finishes, and the germline J gene fills in the end. This sequence joins TRBV19 and TRBJ2-1, with D tentatively TRBD2 (6 bases). The ends were cut back, 2 bases at V and 7 bases at J, with 18 bases in the middle. This CDR3 is 16 amino acids long. Germline V gives CDR1 LNHDA, CDR2 SQIVND (reference sequence). The CDR3 reads CASSINLGGAGNEQFF. The CDR3 bases that were read are TGTGCCAGTAGTATAAACCTGGGCGGGGCGGGGAATGAG.